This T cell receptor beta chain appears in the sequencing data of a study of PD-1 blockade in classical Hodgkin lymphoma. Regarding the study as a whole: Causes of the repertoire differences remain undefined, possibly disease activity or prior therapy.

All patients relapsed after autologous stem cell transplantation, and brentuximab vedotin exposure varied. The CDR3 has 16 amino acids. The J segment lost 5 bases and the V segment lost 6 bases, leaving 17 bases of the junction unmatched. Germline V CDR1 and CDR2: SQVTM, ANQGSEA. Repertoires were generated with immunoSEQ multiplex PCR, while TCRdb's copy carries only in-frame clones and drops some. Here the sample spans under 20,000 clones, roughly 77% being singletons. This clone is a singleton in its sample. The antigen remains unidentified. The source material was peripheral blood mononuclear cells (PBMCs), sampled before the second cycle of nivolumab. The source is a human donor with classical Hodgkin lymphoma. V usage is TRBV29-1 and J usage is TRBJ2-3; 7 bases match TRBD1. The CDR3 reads CSVEQYKRGHVDTQYF. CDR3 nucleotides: TGCAGCGTGGAACAATATAAGAGGGGGCATGTAGATACGCAGTATTTT.